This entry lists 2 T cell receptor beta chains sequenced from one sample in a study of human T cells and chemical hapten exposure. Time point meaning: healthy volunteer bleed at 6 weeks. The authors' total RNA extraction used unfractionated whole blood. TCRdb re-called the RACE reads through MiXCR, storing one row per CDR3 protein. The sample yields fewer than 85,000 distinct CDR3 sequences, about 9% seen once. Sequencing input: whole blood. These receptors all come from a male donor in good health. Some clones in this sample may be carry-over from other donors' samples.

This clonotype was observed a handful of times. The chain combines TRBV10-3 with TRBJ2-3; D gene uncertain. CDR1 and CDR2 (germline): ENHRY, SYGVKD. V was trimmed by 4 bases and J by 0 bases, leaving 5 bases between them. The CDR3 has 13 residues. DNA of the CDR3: TGTGCCATCAGTGCCCCTAGCACAGATACGCAGTATTTT. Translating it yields CAISAPSTDTQYF.

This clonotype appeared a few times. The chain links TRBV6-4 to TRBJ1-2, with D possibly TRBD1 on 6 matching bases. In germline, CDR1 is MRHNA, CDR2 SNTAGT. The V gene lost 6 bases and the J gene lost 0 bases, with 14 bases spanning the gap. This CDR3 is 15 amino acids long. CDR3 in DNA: TGTGCCAGCAGACCGACAGGCGACCCTAACTATGGCTACACCTTC. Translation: CASRPTGDPNYGYTF.